These T cell receptor beta chains were read from a single sample in a study of human T cells and chemical hapten exposure. TCRdb used MiXCR to reprocess the RACE reads, holding one entry per CDR3 protein. The repertoire holds fewer than 400,000 distinct CDR3 sequences, approximately 6.3% seen once, with 8.4% in the top ten. Sequencing was performed on whole blood, taken in connection with sensitization to the hapten diphenylcyclopropenone (DPC). These receptors were taken from a woman younger than 35 with alopecia areata. Some clones in this sample may be carry-over from other donors' samples. Both conserved end residues are part of each CDR3. A D gene is named only where the DNA matches it firmly. Clone size, where shown, is once, few, many, or a class for clones that have expanded.

cdr3_aa	cdr3_nt	j_call	cdr3_length	clone_size	d_call	v_call
CASSRQGALGTEAFF	TGTGCCAGCAGCAGACAGGGGGCCTTGGGCACTGAAGCTTTCTTT	TRBJ1-1	15	-	TRBD1	TRBV6-6
CASSLNVPSSYNEQFF	TGTGCCAGCAGTCTCAACGTCCCGAGCTCCTACAATGAGCAGTTCTTC	TRBJ2-1	16	many	-	TRBV2
CASSRGTGRFGNQPQHF	TGTGCCAGCAGTCGAGGGACAGGCAGGTTTGGCAATCAGCCCCAGCATTTT	TRBJ1-5	17	few	TRBD1	TRBV6-5
CASSLGGTVVNEQFF	TGTGCCAGCAGCTTAGGAGGGACGGTAGTCAATGAGCAGTTCTTC	TRBJ2-1	15	many	-	TRBV11-2
CASGLSPGQATQFVLWQYF	TGCGCCAGCGGTCTGTCCCCGGGACAGGCGACCCAGTTTGTACTATGGCAGTACTTC	TRBJ2-7	19	-	TRBD1	TRBV23-1
CASSRGTGIGDDGYTF	TGTGCCAGCAGCCGGGGCACAGGGATAGGTGACGATGGCTACACCTTC	TRBJ1-2	16	-	-	TRBV14
CASSWGPNQPQHF	TGCGCCAGCAGCTGGGGACCGAATCAGCCCCAGCATTTT	TRBJ1-5	13	-	-	TRBV5-1
CASGLAGGSYNEQFF	TGTGCCAGCGGACTAGCGGGGGGTTCCTACAATGAGCAGTTCTTC	TRBJ2-1	15	many	TRBD2	TRBV6-2/TRBV6-3
CASREDRAGREQYF	TGTGCCAGCAGAGAGGACAGGGCTGGTAGGGAGCAGTACTTC	TRBJ2-7	14	-	TRBD1	TRBV5-4
CSVGGTGAYEQYF	TGCAGCGTTGGGGGGACAGGGGCCTACGAGCAGTACTTC	TRBJ2-7	13	-	TRBD1	TRBV29-1
CATSDSALAKNIQYF	TGTGCCACCAGTGATTCAGCCCTTGCCAAAAACATTCAGTACTTC	TRBJ2-4	15	many	-	TRBV24-1
CASSPGGKGNQPQHF	TGTGCCAGCAGCCCCGGGGGTAAGGGCAATCAGCCCCAGCATTTT	TRBJ1-5	15	-	-	TRBV6-2/TRBV6-3
CSARGLDLPNGNSPLHF	TGCAGTGCTAGAGGGTTGGACTTACCCAATGGGAATTCACCCCTCCACTTT	TRBJ1-6	17	many	-	TRBV20-1
CASNPERSSYNEQFF	TGTGCCAGCAACCCCGAGCGGAGCTCCTACAATGAGCAGTTCTTC	TRBJ2-1	15	many	-	TRBV6-6
CASSQDRGVTEAFF	TGTGCCAGCAGCCAAGATAGGGGGGTCACTGAAGCTTTCTTT	TRBJ1-1	14	-	-	TRBV3-1
CASRRSASSGNTIYF	TGTGCCAGCAGACGGAGTGCTAGCTCTGGAAACACCATATATTTT	TRBJ1-3	15	few	-	TRBV7-6
CASSYKVRDSPLHF	TGTGCCAGCAGTTATAAGGTCAGGGATTCACCCCTCCACTTT	TRBJ1-6	14	many	-	TRBV6-5
CASSEELGSFDTQYF	TGTGCCAGCAGTGAAGAGCTAGGGTCTTTTGATACGCAGTATTTT	TRBJ2-3	15	-	-	TRBV27
CASSPTGDEQFF	TGTGCCAGCAGCCCGACAGGGGATGAGCAGTTCTTC	TRBJ2-1	12	many	TRBD1	TRBV12-3/TRBV12-4
CASSRPGASGGRTQYF	TGCGCCAGCAGCCGCCCCGGGGCTAGCGGGGGGCGGACCCAGTACTTC	TRBJ2-5	16	few	TRBD2	TRBV4-1
CSARRPGGANTEAFF	TGCAGTGCTAGACGGCCGGGGGGCGCGAACACTGAAGCTTTCTTT	TRBJ1-1	15	few	-	TRBV20-1
CASSDGDSGLAEQETQYF	TGTGCCAGCAGTGACGGAGATTCGGGACTAGCGGAGCAAGAGACCCAGTACTTC	TRBJ2-5	18	many	TRBD2	TRBV2
CASSTDTSSTDTQYF	TGTGCCAGCAGCACAGACACCTCTAGCACAGATACGCAGTATTTT	TRBJ2-3	15	-	-	TRBV6-5
CASSGEGHPNTDTQYF	TGTGCCAGTAGTGGAGAGGGCCACCCGAACACAGATACGCAGTATTTT	TRBJ2-3	16	few	-	TRBV19
CASSLSPGRSPDTQYF	TGCGCCAGCAGCTTGTCACCCGGCAGGTCCCCAGATACGCAGTATTTT	TRBJ2-3	16	many	-	TRBV5-1
CASSQTGRSTEAFF	TGTGCCAGCAGTCAAACAGGGCGGTCCACTGAAGCTTTCTTT	TRBJ1-1	14	once	-	TRBV6-2/TRBV6-3
CSVDSGQSHGYTF	TGCAGCGTTGATTCGGGACAGTCCCATGGCTACACCTTC	TRBJ1-2	13	-	TRBD1	TRBV29-1
CASSQDLSNQPQHF	TGTGCCAGCAGCCAAGATTTGAGCAATCAGCCCCAGCATTTT	TRBJ1-5	14	few	-	TRBV4-2
CASSYRFRTDTQYF	TGTGCCAGCAGTTACCGGTTCCGCACAGATACGCAGTATTTT	TRBJ2-3	14	few	-	TRBV6-2/TRBV6-3
CASSSGEGQPQHF	TGTGCCAGCTCTTCAGGGGAGGGTCAGCCCCAGCATTTT	TRBJ1-5	13	few	-	TRBV18
CASSSGRDQPQHF	TGTGCCAGCAGCTCTGGCCGGGATCAGCCCCAGCATTTT	TRBJ1-5	13	few	-	TRBV6-2/TRBV6-3